The rows below give T cell receptor beta chains drawn from one sample of a study of T cells after yellow fever vaccination. One entry per CDR3 protein results from TCRdb running MiXCR on the 5' RACE reads. The sample lists 50,000 to 60,000 distinct CDR3 sequences; more than 6.5% were seen once. The input for sequencing was CD8+ T cells not binding an NS4B(214-222) dextramer, sorted from PBMCs, taken more than 35 days after the first yellow fever vaccination. These receptors came from a man younger than 35 who received the YFV17D yellow fever vaccine. CDR3s include the opening cysteine and the closing phenylalanine or tryptophan. Each record gives: D gene, J gene, clone size, V gene, CDR3 protein, CDR3 DNA. The D gene is left open where the match is weak. Clone size is shown for a subset of rows, as once, few, many or a class of expanded clone.

d_gene: TRBD1; j_gene: TRBJ1-5; abundance: many; v_gene: TRBV3-1; CDR3aa: CASSRDRGPNSNQPQHF; CDR3nt: TGTGCCAGCAGCCGGGACAGGGGGCCCAATAGCAATCAGCCCCAGCATTTT
d_gene: TRBD1; j_gene: TRBJ2-3; abundance: .; v_gene: TRBV10-3; CDR3aa: CAISHNRDRGGDTQYF; CDR3nt: TGTGCCATCTCCCATAACCGGGACAGGGGGGGAGATACGCAGTATTTT
d_gene: .; j_gene: TRBJ2-2; abundance: many; v_gene: TRBV15; CDR3aa: CATSLRVDTGELFF; CDR3nt: TGTGCCACCAGCCTGCGGGTGGACACCGGGGAGCTGTTTTTT
d_gene: .; j_gene: TRBJ1-2; abundance: few; v_gene: TRBV5-1; CDR3aa: CASSLEFSAPNYGYTF; CDR3nt: TGCGCCAGCAGCTTGGAATTTTCCGCTCCTAACTATGGCTACACCTTC
d_gene: .; j_gene: TRBJ2-3; abundance: few; v_gene: TRBV7-9; CDR3aa: CASSLLVGVSRTDTQYF; CDR3nt: TGTGCCAGCAGCTTACTCGTTGGGGTGAGCAGGACAGATACGCAGTATTTT
d_gene: TRBD2; j_gene: TRBJ2-3; abundance: many; v_gene: TRBV11-2; CDR3aa: CASSLALAGESDTQYF; CDR3nt: TGTGCCAGCAGTCTCGCCCTAGCGGGGGAGTCAGATACGCAGTATTTT
d_gene: TRBD2; j_gene: TRBJ2-4; abundance: .; v_gene: TRBV19; CDR3aa: CASSGGVRLAKNIQYF; CDR3nt: TGTGCCAGTAGTGGGGGGGTTCGACTAGCCAAAAACATTCAGTACTTC
d_gene: .; j_gene: TRBJ1-1; abundance: few; v_gene: TRBV4-1; CDR3aa: CASSQEGQGNTEAFF; CDR3nt: TGCGCCAGCAGCCAGGAGGGGCAGGGGAACACTGAAGCTTTCTTT
d_gene: .; j_gene: TRBJ2-5; abundance: few; v_gene: TRBV7-2; CDR3aa: CASSLRWQETQYF; CDR3nt: TGTGCCAGCAGCTTACGCTGGCAAGAGACCCAGTACTTC
d_gene: .; j_gene: TRBJ2-3; abundance: many; v_gene: TRBV11-2; CDR3aa: CAIRELPRDTQYF; CDR3nt: TGTGCCATCCGGGAGCTTCCGCGAGATACGCAGTATTTT
d_gene: .; j_gene: TRBJ2-5; abundance: .; v_gene: TRBV27; CDR3aa: CASSFGLGDRETQYF; CDR3nt: TGTGCCAGCAGTTTCGGTCTAGGGGATCGGGAGACCCAGTACTTC
d_gene: .; j_gene: TRBJ2-3; abundance: many; v_gene: TRBV5-4; CDR3aa: CASSFWGPDTQYF; CDR3nt: TGTGCCAGCAGCTTCTGGGGGCCGGATACGCAGTATTTT
d_gene: TRBD2; j_gene: TRBJ2-5; abundance: many; v_gene: TRBV10-3; CDR3aa: CAISEAGTSFFQETQYF; CDR3nt: TGTGCCATCAGTGAGGCCGGGACTAGTTTTTTCCAAGAGACCCAGTACTTC
d_gene: .; j_gene: TRBJ1-1; abundance: .; v_gene: TRBV11-2; CDR3aa: CASSNLQGVIAEAFF; CDR3nt: TGTGCCAGCAGCAATCTACAGGGAGTGATAGCTGAAGCTTTCTTT
d_gene: .; j_gene: TRBJ1-4; abundance: many; v_gene: TRBV4-1; CDR3aa: CASSPYEAGHEKLFF; CDR3nt: TGCGCCAGCAGCCCCTATGAGGCAGGGCATGAAAAACTGTTTTTT
d_gene: TRBD2; j_gene: TRBJ2-7; abundance: many; v_gene: TRBV12-3/TRBV12-4; CDR3aa: CASSLEGLAGLAEQYF; CDR3nt: TGTGCCAGCAGTTTAGAAGGACTAGCAGGATTAGCGGAGCAGTACTTC
d_gene: .; j_gene: TRBJ2-5; abundance: .; v_gene: TRBV3-1; CDR3aa: CASSQVVGPGGTQYF; CDR3nt: .
d_gene: .; j_gene: TRBJ1-2; abundance: few; v_gene: TRBV7-9; CDR3aa: CASSWTGNYGYTF; CDR3nt: TGTGCCAGCAGCTGGACGGGTAACTATGGCTACACCTTC
d_gene: TRBD2; j_gene: TRBJ2-5; abundance: .; v_gene: TRBV6-5; CDR3aa: CASSSVAGGGLETQYF; CDR3nt: TGTGCCAGCAGTTCCGTAGCGGGGGGTGGGTTAGAGACCCAGTACTTC
d_gene: .; j_gene: TRBJ2-1; abundance: many; v_gene: TRBV6-2/TRBV6-3; CDR3aa: CASSYPLERLYNEQFF; CDR3nt: TGTGCCAGCAGTTACCCCCTGGAGAGACTGTACAATGAGCAGTTCTTC
d_gene: .; j_gene: TRBJ1-5; abundance: many; v_gene: TRBV25-1; CDR3aa: CASSEDSEYSNQPQHF; CDR3nt: TGTGCCAGCAGTGAGGACAGTGAGTATAGCAATCAGCCCCAGCATTTT
d_gene: .; j_gene: TRBJ2-1; abundance: many; v_gene: TRBV12-1; CDR3aa: CASSANRHEQFF; CDR3nt: TGTGCCAGCAGCGCTAACAGGCATGAGCAGTTCTTC
d_gene: TRBD1; j_gene: TRBJ2-5; abundance: many; v_gene: TRBV5-6; CDR3aa: CASSFGTGGRKTQYF; CDR3nt: TGTGCCAGCAGCTTCGGGACAGGGGGGAGGAAGACCCAGTACTTC
d_gene: TRBD2; j_gene: TRBJ2-6; abundance: .; v_gene: TRBV5-3; CDR3aa: CARSHPAGGYSGANVLTF; CDR3nt: TGTGCCAGAAGCCATCCAGCGGGGGGGTACTCTGGGGCCAACGTCCTGACTTTC
d_gene: .; j_gene: TRBJ2-2; abundance: few; v_gene: TRBV4-2; CDR3aa: CASSRIQNTGELFF; CDR3nt: TGTGCCAGCAGCCGGATACAGAACACCGGGGAGCTGTTTTTT
d_gene: .; j_gene: TRBJ2-7; abundance: many; v_gene: TRBV6-2/TRBV6-3; CDR3aa: CASSYGGPRTYEQYF; CDR3nt: TGTGCCAGCAGTTACGGAGGCCCGCGTACCTACGAGCAGTACTTC
d_gene: .; j_gene: TRBJ2-5; abundance: few; v_gene: TRBV6-2/TRBV6-3; CDR3aa: CASSYSGETQYF; CDR3nt: TGTGCCAGCAGTTACTCAGGAGAGACCCAGTACTTC
d_gene: TRBD2; j_gene: TRBJ2-5; abundance: few; v_gene: TRBV11-2; CDR3aa: CASSLSSGGTQETQYF; CDR3nt: TGTGCCAGCAGTTTATCTAGCGGGGGGACTCAAGAGACCCAGTACTTC
d_gene: .; j_gene: TRBJ2-3; abundance: .; v_gene: TRBV12-3/TRBV12-4; CDR3aa: CASSFDSTDTQYF; CDR3nt: TGTGCCAGCAGTTTCGACAGCACAGATACGCAGTATTTT
d_gene: TRBD1; j_gene: TRBJ1-1; abundance: many; v_gene: TRBV20-1; CDR3aa: CSAPGQGNWEAFF; CDR3nt: TGCAGTGCCCCGGGACAGGGGAATTGGGAAGCTTTCTTT
d_gene: .; j_gene: TRBJ1-2; abundance: .; v_gene: TRBV12-3/TRBV12-4; CDR3aa: CASSRDPRAGGYTF; CDR3nt: TGTGCCAGCAGCCGGGACCCCCGAGCGGGTGGCTACACCTTC
d_gene: TRBD2; j_gene: TRBJ2-3; abundance: many; v_gene: TRBV27; CDR3aa: CASKPGGPRDTQYF; CDR3nt: TGTGCCAGCAAGCCGGGGGGGCCTCGTGATACGCAGTATTTT
d_gene: .; j_gene: TRBJ1-5; abundance: many; v_gene: TRBV19; CDR3aa: CASRQRSLDSNQPQHF; CDR3nt: TGTGCCAGTAGACAAAGGTCGTTAGATAGCAATCAGCCCCAGCATTTT
d_gene: .; j_gene: TRBJ2-1; abundance: many; v_gene: TRBV12-3/TRBV12-4; CDR3aa: CASSTQGPGNEQFF; CDR3nt: TGTGCCAGCAGTACGCAAGGCCCGGGGAATGAGCAGTTCTTC
d_gene: TRBD2; j_gene: TRBJ2-1; abundance: .; v_gene: TRBV7-3; CDR3aa: CASSSTLAGGHNEQFF; CDR3nt: TGTGCCAGCAGCTCCACTCTAGCGGGGGGACACAATGAGCAGTTCTTC
d_gene: .; j_gene: TRBJ2-1; abundance: many; v_gene: TRBV7-2; CDR3aa: CASSLAAYNEQFF; CDR3nt: TGTGCCAGCAGCTTAGCGGCCTACAATGAGCAGTTCTTC
d_gene: .; j_gene: TRBJ2-5; abundance: .; v_gene: TRBV24-1; CDR3aa: CATSDPGDLETQYF; CDR3nt: TGTGCCACCAGTGATCCAGGGGATTTGGAGACCCAGTACTTC
d_gene: .; j_gene: TRBJ1-1; abundance: many; v_gene: TRBV24-1; CDR3aa: CATRDSLNTEAFF; CDR3nt: TGTGCCACCAGGGACAGTTTGAACACTGAAGCTTTCTTT
d_gene: .; j_gene: TRBJ2-3; abundance: .; v_gene: TRBV4-1; CDR3aa: CASSTYRASTDTQYF; CDR3nt: TGCGCCAGCAGTACCTACAGGGCGAGCACAGATACGCAGTATTTT
d_gene: .; j_gene: TRBJ2-3; abundance: .; v_gene: TRBV6-1; CDR3aa: CASSEAPSTDTQYF; CDR3nt: TGTGCCAGCAGTGAGGCGCCCAGCACAGATACGCAGTATTTT
d_gene: .; j_gene: TRBJ1-1; abundance: .; v_gene: TRBV5-6; CDR3aa: CASSLASTGANTEAFF; CDR3nt: TGTGCCAGCAGCTTGGCTTCGACAGGCGCGAACACTGAAGCTTTCTTT
d_gene: TRBD1; j_gene: TRBJ1-4; abundance: many; v_gene: TRBV29-1; CDR3aa: CSVAGQTGEKLFF; CDR3nt: TGCAGCGTTGCGGGACAGACCGGGGAAAAACTGTTTTTT
d_gene: TRBD1; j_gene: TRBJ2-1; abundance: few; v_gene: TRBV15; CDR3aa: CATSGDRDNEQFF; CDR3nt: TGTGCCACCAGCGGGGACAGAGACAATGAGCAGTTCTTC
d_gene: .; j_gene: TRBJ1-4; abundance: .; v_gene: TRBV12-3/TRBV12-4; CDR3aa: CASSPGRRGEKLFF; CDR3nt: TGTGCCAGCAGTCCCGGACGGCGTGGAGAAAAACTGTTTTTT
d_gene: TRBD1; j_gene: TRBJ1-2; abundance: many; v_gene: TRBV11-2; CDR3aa: CASRPGTGSAKGGYTF; CDR3nt: TGTGCCAGCAGACCGGGGACAGGGTCCGCCAAAGGTGGCTACACCTTC
d_gene: .; j_gene: TRBJ1-5; abundance: few; v_gene: TRBV27; CDR3aa: CASRPAGSNQPQHF; CDR3nt: TGTGCCAGCAGACCCGCGGGATCCAATCAGCCCCAGCATTTT
d_gene: .; j_gene: TRBJ2-4; abundance: many; v_gene: TRBV12-3/TRBV12-4; CDR3aa: CASSFEWGVAKNIQYF; CDR3nt: TGTGCCAGCAGTTTCGAGTGGGGGGTAGCCAAAAACATTCAGTACTTC